A single sample gave rise to the 21 T cell receptor beta chains below, sequenced in a study of T cells in localized non-small cell lung cancer. Profiling relied on immunoSEQ multiplex PCR, and the TCRdb table lists in-frame clones only, not all of them. Altogether about 5,900 clones are present, under 25% being singletons, with the ten largest covering around a tenth. The specimen was lung tumor tissue, collected before any cancer treatment. The source of these receptors is a female donor older than 55 with stage I lung adenocarcinoma.

The CDR3 nucleotides are TGTGCCTGGAATCGACTCCATTACGAGCAGTACTTC. This gives the protein CAWNRLHYEQYF. This rearrangement joins TRBV30 to TRBJ2-7; D uncertain. V lost 4 bases and J 4 bases, leaving 11 bases between the germline ends. The V gene's germline CDR1 is GTSNPN and CDR2 SVGIG (reference sequence). There are 12 residues in the CDR3.

There are a few counts of this clone. The chain recombines TRBV6-8 with TRBJ2-7; possible D gene TRBD2, 6 bases. Germline values: CDR1 MNHGY, CDR2 SAAAGT. V shed 5 bases and J shed 3 bases, with 11 bases lying between them. CDR3 size: 13 residues. Here the CDR3 DNA reads TGTGCCAGCAGTACGGGACTTCACTACGAGCAGTACTTC. This sequence encodes CASSTGLHYEQYF.

This sequence joins TRBV6-8 and TRBJ2-5; D not resolved. V lost 7 bases and J 4 bases, leaving 13 bases between the germline ends. The CDR3 runs to 13 residues. CDR1 is MNHGY, CDR2 SAAAGT, per germline. The CDR3 DNA reads as TGTGCCAGCACTAAGATGGGGTCAGAGACCCAGTACTTC. It translates to CASTKMGSETQYF.

This clone appeared many times. The chain recombines TRBV11-3 with TRBJ2-7, with TRBD2 matching over 7 bases. Trimming removed 3 bases from V and 2 bases from J; junction bases left unmatched: 4. The CDR3 is 14 residues long. Germline V lookup: CDR1 SGHNT, CDR2 YENEEA. The CDR3 DNA reads TGTGCCAGCAGCTTCCTAGCGGTGACCTACGAGCAGTACTTC. Its protein is CASSFLAVTYEQYF.

The gene calls are TRBV29-1 and TRBJ2-1; D might be TRBD2 (7 bases). Trimming stripped 4 bases from V and 8 bases from J, with 18 bases between. CDR3 length equals 14 residues. CDR1 and CDR2 from the germline V gene are SQVTM and ANQGSEA. CDR3 amino acids: CSVVGGAGVDEQFF. CDR3 in DNA: TGCAGCGTTGTTGGGGGGGCCGGTGTCGATGAGCAGTTCTTC.

The table lists this clone with a few counts. The CDR3 region has the DNA TGTGCCAGCAGTTACTCTTTTACTAGACCCAATGAGCAGTTCTTC. Protein sequence: CASSYSFTRPNEQFF. The chain uses TRBV6-8 and TRBJ2-1; D possibly corresponds to TRBD2 (5 bases). Trimming removed 0 bases from V and 6 bases from J, with 12 bases in between. The CDR3 has 15 amino acids. Per germline, CDR1 MNHGY and CDR2 SAAAGT.

The sample holds a few counts of this clone. This chain joins TRBV6-8 and TRBJ2-2; D gene uncertain. The V gene's germline CDR1 is MNHGY and CDR2 SAAAGT. Trimming took 4 bases from V and 5 from J, leaving 5 bases between them. CDR3 length: 12 amino acids. The CDR3 DNA reads as TGTGCCAGCAGTTTAGGGACCGGGGAGCTGTTTTTT. It specifies CASSLGTGELFF.

In this sample, this clone turned up a few times. This chain uses TRBV28 with TRBJ2-1; 10 nucleotides match TRBD2. The CDR3 sequence is 13 residues long. The germline CDR1 and CDR2 sequences are MDHEN and SYDVKM. V gave up 6 bases and J gave up 10 bases; unmatched junction bases: 6. CDR3 coding DNA: TGTGCCAGCAGCCTAGGGACTAGCGTAGAGCAGTTCTTC. As protein: CASSLGTSVEQFF.

This chain connects TRBV19 to TRBJ2-5, with 9 bases that match TRBD2. Per germline, CDR1 LNHDA and CDR2 SQIVND (reference sequence). The CDR3 spans 17 residues. V lost 0 bases and J lost 5; bases outside the gene matches: 10. The CDR3 spells CASSIDGRREGRETQYF. As DNA, the CDR3 is TGTGCCAGTAGTATAGATGGTAGGCGGGAGGGCCGCGAGACCCAGTACTTC.

The V call is TRBV11-3, the J call TRBJ1-1, with TRBD1 as a possible D gene (5 bases). The CDR3 has 14 amino acids. The germline V gene has CDR1 SGHNT and CDR2 YENEEA. Deletions cut 6 bases from V and 4 bases from J, with 15 bases between. CDR3 DNA: TGTGCCAGCAGACCGAATCTCGGGGGCACTGAAGCTTTCTTT. This translates into CASRPNLGGTEAFF. The entire variable domain, with the rest obtained from reference TRBV11-3 and TRBJ1-1, is as follows: EAGVVQSPRYKIIEKKQPVAFWCNPISGHNTLYWYLQNLGQGPELLIRYENEEAVDDSQLPKDRFSAERLKGVDSTLKIQPAELGDSAVYLCASRPNLGGTEAFFGQGTRLTVV.

The rearrangement uses TRBV6-8 and TRBJ2-7, with D hard to call. In germline, CDR1 is MNHGY, CDR2 SAAAGT. The CDR3 is made up of 14 amino acids. The V gene lost 2 bases and the J gene lost 2 bases, with 10 bases spanning the gap. The CDR3 here is CASSYVDLPYEQYF. CDR3 nucleotide sequence: TGTGCCAGCAGTTACGTGGATCTACCCTACGAGCAGTACTTC.

This clone showed up just a few times. The rearrangement joins TRBV6-8 to TRBJ1-1; no firm D call. Trimming took 6 bases from V and 8 from J, leaving 13 bases between them. This CDR3 is 12 amino acids long. CDR1 is MNHGY, CDR2 SAAAGT, per germline. Here the CDR3 DNA reads TGTGCCAGCAGAAGTTTTGGTGGGGAAGCTTTCTTT. Encoded protein: CASRSFGGEAFF.

For this clone: At one boundary the junction diverges from the germline segment, which might be a read error. The CDR3 here is CASSLDRGHEKLFF. The CDR3 region has the DNA TGTGCCAGCAGCCTAGACAGGGGGCATGAAAAACTGTTTTTT. This chain connects TRBV11-3 to TRBJ1-4; 10 bases line up with TRBD1. There are 14 residues in the CDR3. Germline V CDR1 and CDR2: SGHNT, YENEEA.

This clone was seen only a few times. The chain uses TRBV11-3 and TRBJ2-2; 9 bases fit TRBD1. V shed 3 bases, J shed 4 bases, and the junction held 12 bases outside the gene matches. Germline loops: CDR1 SGHNT, CDR2 YENEEA. This CDR3 contains 18 residues. CDR3 coding DNA: TGTGCCAGCAGCTTGTTTTCTGGGACAGGGCTGAGCACCGGGGAGCTGTTTTTT. Protein product: CASSLFSGTGLSTGELFF. Combining the CDR3 with reference TRBV11-3 and TRBJ2-2 gives the whole variable domain EAGVVQSPRYKIIEKKQPVAFWCNPISGHNTLYWYLQNLGQGPELLIRYENEEAVDDSQLPKDRFSAERLKGVDSTLKIQPAELGDSAVYLCASSLFSGTGLSTGELFFGEGSRLTVL.

This chain links TRBV30 with TRBJ2-5; D remains unclear. The CDR3 has 14 residues. Trimming shortened V by 0 bases and J by 2 bases, and 10 bases separated the two germline ends. CDR1 GTSNPN and CDR2 SVGIG come from the germline V gene (reference sequence). CDR3 residues: CAWSVKQLQETQYF. The DNA of the CDR3 is TGTGCCTGGAGTGTAAAGCAGTTACAAGAGACCCAGTACTTC.

The J gene is TRBJ1-1, the V gene TRBV28; D gene uncertain. Germline V gene lookup returns CDR1 MDHEN and CDR2 SYDVKM. This CDR3 has 12 residues. With 8 bases removed from V and 5 bases from J, the gap between germline ends came to 12 bases. CDR3 amino acids: CASEQGGTEAFF. DNA of the CDR3: TGTGCCAGCGAACAAGGAGGAACTGAAGCTTTCTTT.

Ten or more counts support this clone. The chain carries TRBV11-3 and TRBJ2-7; D tentatively fits TRBD1 or TRBD2 (5 bases each). The CDR3 contains 14 residues. Per germline, CDR1 SGHNT and CDR2 YENEEA. Trimming cost V 5 bases and J 0 bases, with 11 bases left between them. DNA of the CDR3: TGTGCCAGCAGCCCCGGGACCGACTCCTACGAGCAGTACTTC. It specifies CASSPGTDSYEQYF.

CDR3 amino acids: CATSRDRGGNTIYF. The CDR3 DNA sequence: TGTGCCACCAGCAGAGATCGGGGGGGAAACACCATATATTTT. V usage is TRBV15 and J usage is TRBJ1-3; possible D gene TRBD1, 5 bases. V gave up 0 bases and J gave up 4 bases, with 7 bases separating them. CDR1 and CDR2 (germline): LNHNV, YYDKDF (reference sequence). This CDR3 is 14 amino acids long.

This sequence joins TRBV19 and TRBJ2-5, with TRBD2 matching over 8 bases. The CDR3 extends over 14 amino acids. The ends lost 3 bases at V and 4 bases at J; junction bases unmatched: 4. The germline CDR1 and CDR2 sequences are LNHDA and SQIVND (reference sequence). The CDR3 loop is CASSIRLAGETQYF. In nucleotides, the CDR3 is TGTGCCAGTAGTATTAGGCTAGCGGGAGAGACCCAGTACTTC.

This rearrangement joins TRBV19 to TRBJ2-7, with 7 bases aligning to TRBD2. J was trimmed by 1 base and V by 5 bases; bases with no gene match: 11. The CDR3 loop spans 16 amino acids. CDR1 is LNHDA and CDR2 is SQIVND in the germline V gene (reference sequence). The CDR3 region has the DNA TGTGCCAGTAGTCCGACCGGACTAGACGGTTCCTACGAGCAGTACTTC. Its translation is CASSPTGLDGSYEQYF.

By share of the sample, this clone is large. The CDR3 region is CASSPYLSGEHQNTEAFF. CDR3 nucleotides: TGTGCCAGCTCACCATACTTATCCGGGGAACACCAGAACACTGAAGCTTTCTTT. This chain links TRBV18 with TRBJ1-1; D gene uncertain. Per the germline V gene, CDR1 is KGHSH and CDR2 is LQKENI. The V and J ends lost 2 bases and 1 base respectively, with 20 bases between them. The CDR3 runs to 18 residues.